These 24 T cell receptor beta chains were all obtained from the same sample, sequenced in a study of T cell responses to AZD1222 COVID-19 vaccine. Only in-frame clones appear in the TCRdb table, and some are missing; sequencing was by immunoSEQ multiplex PCR. The sample lists 120,000 or so clones, around 89% occurring once. The material was peripheral blood, obtained on day 0 of MenACWY control vaccination. These receptors were obtained from an adult in good health.

V is TRBV27 and J is TRBJ1-1; D not certain. The CDR3 has 15 residues. Germline CDR1 is MNHEY and CDR2 is SMNVEV (reference sequence). V was trimmed by 6 bases and J by 0 bases, leaving 14 bases between them. Here the CDR3 DNA reads TGTGCCAGCAGGGATGAGGCTGGGCTGAACACTGAAGCTTTCTTT. It codes for CASRDEAGLNTEAFF.

The chain couples TRBV6-5 to TRBJ2-5; D gene ambiguous. The CDR3 is 15 residues long. Germline V gene data show CDR1 as MNHEY and CDR2 as SVGAGI. Trimming took off 8 bases at V and 2 bases at J, with 18 bases between the two ends. CDR3 amino acids: CASARGGQPQETQYF. Here the CDR3 DNA reads TGTGCCAGCGCGCGAGGTGGCCAGCCACAAGAGACCCAGTACTTC.

The chain is built from TRBV6-5 and TRBJ1-4, with D possibly matching TRBD1 (5 bases). V shed 5 bases and J shed 7 bases, with 14 bases lying between them. This CDR3 is 14 amino acids long. Germline V gene sequence: CDR1 MNHEY, CDR2 SVGAGI. The chain's CDR3 is CASSPGGSVEKLFF. The CDR3 DNA follows: TGTGCCAGCAGTCCGGGGGGTAGTGTTGAAAAACTGTTTTTT.

As regards this clone: Other DNA sequences from this sample encode an identical CDR3 as well. This chain links TRBV30 with TRBJ1-1; D ambiguous. Germline CDR1 GTSNPN, CDR2 SVGIG (reference sequence). This CDR3 region has 13 residues. Trimming pared 0 bases from V and 1 base from J, leaving 6 bases between. CDR3 bases: TGTGCCTGGAGTGTCACGAGGAACACTGAAGCTTTCTTT. It is translated as CAWSVTRNTEAFF. Using reference TRBV30 and TRBJ1-1 for the parts outside the CDR3, the full variable domain is SQTIHQWPATLVQPVGSPLSLECTVEGTSNPNLYWYRQAAGRGLQLLFYSVGIGQISSEVPQNLSASRPQDRQFILSSKKLLLSDSGFYLCAWSVTRNTEAFFGQGTRLTVV.

The chain recombines TRBV4-1 with TRBJ1-2; D possibly corresponds to TRBD1 (6 bases). Trimming took off 1 base at V and 5 bases at J, with 14 bases between the two ends. Germline loops: CDR1 MGHRA, CDR2 YSYEKL. The length of the CDR3 is 15 residues. CDR3 protein: CASSQGNWGQYGYTF. CDR3 nucleotides: TGCGCCAGCAGCCAAGGCAATTGGGGACAATATGGCTACACCTTC.

This chain links TRBV15 with TRBJ2-7; 7 bases are shared with TRBD1. V shed 0 bases, J shed 1 base, and the junction held 15 bases outside the gene matches. Per germline, CDR1 LNHNV and CDR2 YYDKDF (reference sequence). The CDR3 is 19 amino acids. Here the CDR3 reads CATSRDHPLGQGVSYEQYF. The CDR3 nucleotides read TGTGCCACCAGCAGAGATCACCCACTGGGGCAGGGGGTATCCTACGAGCAGTACTTC. The whole variable domain, filled in from reference TRBV15 and TRBJ2-7, reads DAMVIQNPRYQVTQFGKPVTLSCSQTLNHNVMYWYQQKSSQAPKLLFHYYDKDFNNEADTPDNFQSRRPNTSFCFLDIRSPGLGDTAMYLCATSRDHPLGQGVSYEQYFGPGTRLTVT.

This chain joins TRBV5-1 and TRBJ1-5; tentative D call: TRBD1 (5 bases). The CDR3 covers 15 residues. Trimming removed 2 bases at V and 1 base at J, with 10 bases between. Germline values: CDR1 SGHRS, CDR2 YFSETQ. This CDR3 is CASSFTGGSNQPQHF. In DNA form, the CDR3 reads TGCGCCAGCAGCTTCACGGGGGGAAGCAATCAGCCCCAGCATTTT.

The genes are TRBV15 and TRBJ2-1; 7 bases are shared with TRBD1. This CDR3 spans 13 amino acids. Germline CDR1 reads LNHNV; CDR2 reads YYDKDF (reference sequence). The ends lost 5 bases at V and 6 bases at J; junction bases unmatched: 4. The CDR3 DNA is TGTGCCACCAGCTTGGGACAGATCAATGAGCAGTTCTTC. It yields the protein CATSLGQINEQFF.

This rearrangement joins TRBV19 to TRBJ1-3; 9 bases line up with TRBD1. The CDR3 is made up of 14 amino acids. Trimming at V came to 6 bases and at J to 5 bases, leaving 5 bases not matched to a gene. Looked up from germline, CDR1 is LNHDA and CDR2 is SQIVND (reference sequence). In DNA form, the CDR3 reads TGTGCCAGTAGCCGGGACAGGGAAAGAAACACCATATATTTT. Translating it yields CASSRDRERNTIYF.

This rearrangement joins TRBV5-3 to TRBJ2-7; 10 nucleotides match TRBD1. TRBV5-3 qualifies as an ORF whose function is uncertain. V shed 4 bases, J shed 3 bases, and the junction held 4 bases outside the gene matches. CDR3 length: 14 residues. The CDR3 nucleotides read TGTGCCAGAAGCGGGGGACAGGGGAACTACGAGCAGTACTTC. This sequence encodes CARSGGQGNYEQYF.

The rearrangement links TRBV5-4 to TRBJ2-7; TRBD2 matches at 10 bases. The ends lost 4 bases at V and 4 bases at J; junction bases unmatched: 5. Germline CDR1 reads SGHNT; CDR2 reads YYREEE (reference sequence). This CDR3 comprises 14 residues. Written as DNA, the CDR3 is TGTGCCAGCAGCACTAGCGGGACGTTGTACGAGCAGTACTTC. Translating gives CASSTSGTLYEQYF.

This chain connects TRBV25-1 to TRBJ1-1, with 9 nucleotides matching TRBD1. The CDR3 sequence is 16 residues long. The germline V gene encodes CDR1 MGHDK and CDR2 SYGVNS. Trimming cost V 5 bases and J 4 bases; bases outside gene matches: 11. The CDR3 coding sequence is TGTGCCAGCAGTAAGATAACAGGGGGCGCTGCCACTGAAGCTTTCTTT. Residues: CASSKITGGAATEAFF.

The chain joins TRBV5-1 to TRBJ2-6; D unclear. The CDR3 loop spans 16 amino acids. V was clipped by 2 bases and J by 0 bases, with 9 bases between them. The germline V gene encodes CDR1 SGHRS and CDR2 YFSETQ. CDR3 nucleotide sequence: TGCGCCAGCAGCTTCGTCATGGTCTCTGGGGCCAACGTCCTGACTTTC. Its protein is CASSFVMVSGANVLTF.

V is TRBV11-2 and J is TRBJ2-1, with a possible D match to TRBD2 (6 bases). Trimming shortened V by 4 bases and J by 6 bases, and 13 bases separated the two germline ends. The CDR3 totals 14 residues. Germline CDR1 reads SGHAT; CDR2 reads FQNNGV. Here the CDR3 reads CASSSLADTNEQFF. The CDR3 coding sequence is TGTGCCAGCAGCTCACTAGCTGATACCAATGAGCAGTTCTTC.

This clone was picked up one time. This sequence joins TRBV2 and TRBJ1-3; D unclear. The CDR3 has 14 residues. Germline V gene sequence: CDR1 SNHLY, CDR2 FYNNEI. With 4 bases removed from V and 0 bases from J, the gap between germline ends came to 7 bases. The CDR3 sequence is CASSGSVSGNTIYF. For the CDR3, the DNA is TGTGCCAGCAGTGGGTCAGTCTCTGGAAACACCATATATTTT.

This clone has a count of ten or more. This chain connects TRBV5-5 to TRBJ1-1, with D unclear. Germline CDR1 reads SGHKS; CDR2 reads YYEKEE (reference sequence). Between the trimmed V and J ends, which lost 0 bases and 3 bases, there was a span of 9 bases. CDR3 length: 14 amino acids. CDR3 coding DNA: TGTGCCAGCAGCTTGGCTCACGGGTACACTGAAGCTTTCTTT. This sequence encodes CASSLAHGYTEAFF.

The rearrangement uses TRBV6-5 and TRBJ1-1; D is possibly TRBD1 (6 bases). With 6 bases removed from V and 0 bases from J, the gap between germline ends came to 11 bases. The CDR3 totals 14 residues. Looked up from germline, CDR1 is MNHEY and CDR2 is SVGAGI. CDR3 residues: CASRRGNVNTEAFF. DNA for the CDR3: TGTGCCAGCAGGAGGGGGAACGTGAACACTGAAGCTTTCTTT.

In this sample, this clone turned up a few times. The rearrangement uses TRBV6-1 and TRBJ2-7; D possibly matches TRBD1 or TRBD2 (6 bases each). The CDR3 spans 16 residues. Between the trimmed V and J ends, which lost 1 base and 6 bases, there was a span of 19 bases. Germline CDR1 reads MNHNS; CDR2 reads SASEGT. CDR3 protein: CASSEGRTLGGSEQYF. The CDR3 bases are TGTGCCAGCAGTGAAGGGCGGACCCTAGGGGGGAGCGAGCAGTACTTC.

The chain carries TRBV11-3 and TRBJ2-1, with a possible D match to TRBD2 (6 bases). Germline V gene sequence: CDR1 SGHNT, CDR2 YENEEA. The CDR3 is made up of 14 amino acids. Trimming cost V 0 bases and J 9 bases, with 12 bases left between them. The CDR3 DNA sequence: TGTGCCAGCAGCTTAGAAGCTAGCGTAACTGAGCAGTTCTTC. Protein product: CASSLEASVTEQFF.

The V gene is TRBV7-9, the J gene TRBJ2-1; 12 bases agree with TRBD2. The CDR3 extends over 16 amino acids. Germline V CDR1 and CDR2: SEHNR, FQNEAQ (reference sequence). V gave up 4 bases and J gave up 13 bases; unmatched junction bases: 14. The CDR3 is CASSSFWTSGASRQFF. DNA of the CDR3: TGTGCCAGCAGCTCTTTTTGGACTAGCGGGGCCAGTCGACAGTTCTTC.

The table lists this clone with a few counts. This chain joins TRBV6-2 or TRBV6-3 and TRBJ2-1; the D gene is possibly TRBD1 (6 bases). The CDR3 sequence is 13 residues long. V lost 6 bases and J 4 bases, leaving 10 bases between the germline ends. CDR1 is MNHEY and CDR2 is SVGEGT in the germline V gene. The CDR3, as DNA: TGTGCCAGCAGCCTCACAGGGTACAATGAGCAGTTCTTC. The encoded protein is CASSLTGYNEQFF.

CDR3 DNA sequence: TGTGCCAGTAGTATCTATGGCTCGGGCACAGATACGCAGTATTTT. Its protein product is CASSIYGSGTDTQYF. The chain couples TRBV19 to TRBJ2-3, with D unclear. The V end lost 3 bases, the J end lost 1 base, and 11 bases lay between the germline ends. The CDR3 loop spans 15 amino acids. Germline-derived CDR1 and CDR2 are LNHDA and SQIVND (reference sequence).

This sequence joins TRBV4-3 and TRBJ1-1, with D unresolved. Trimming shortened V by 1 base and J by 2 bases, and 14 bases separated the two germline ends. The CDR3 has 16 residues. Per germline, CDR1 LGHNA and CDR2 YSLEER. CDR3 DNA: TGCGCCAGCAGCCAAGGGAGCGGACGAGGTAACACTGAAGCTTTCTTT. Translated, it gives CASSQGSGRGNTEAFF.

The sample holds one count of this clone. The genes are TRBV27 and TRBJ2-1; 8 nucleotides align to TRBD2. Looked up from germline, CDR1 is MNHEY and CDR2 is SMNVEV (reference sequence). The V segment lost 3 bases and the J segment 7 bases; nucleotides outside the gene matches: 17. The CDR3 has 18 amino acids. The CDR3 protein is CASSFLAGGRITGNEQFF. DNA of the CDR3: TGTGCCAGCAGTTTCCTAGCGGGTGGCAGGATAACGGGGAATGAGCAGTTCTTC.